The source of this TCR beta chain is a study of radiotherapy plus CTLA-4 blockade in lung cancer. Study in general: For 15% to 20% of patients, objective responses occurred, and about 33% had disease control. Study findings and constraints: How blood T cell clones changed early, along with interferon-beta, reportedly forecast response best. Clones derived from tumor TCRs expanded in blood after radiotherapy plus ipilimumab.

Regarding this clone: Its antigen is currently unknown.

Clones were read by immunoSEQ multiplex PCR, and TCRdb kept only the in-frame ones, dropping some. The table has 89,000 or so clones, 75% to 85% seen once; the top ten hold 3% to 3.5%. Participants had chemo-refractory metastatic non-small-cell lung cancer and were treated with focal radiation plus ipilimumab CTLA-4 blockade. The CDR3 sequence is 15 residues long. Germline trimming cut 4 bases from V and 5 bases from J; bases unmatched to any gene: 4. The germline V gene encodes CDR1 MNHEY and CDR2 SMNVEV (reference sequence). This sequence was found in a human donor with non-small cell lung cancer who had a partial response to radiotherapy plus ipilimumab. V is TRBV27 and J is TRBJ2-2; 10 nucleotides align to TRBD1. The source was peripheral blood, collected from a patient treated with radiotherapy plus ipilimumab. CDR3 in amino acids: CASSSTGQGTGELFF. DNA of the CDR3: TGTGCCAGCAGTTCAACGGGACAGGGGACCGGGGAGCTGTTTTTT.